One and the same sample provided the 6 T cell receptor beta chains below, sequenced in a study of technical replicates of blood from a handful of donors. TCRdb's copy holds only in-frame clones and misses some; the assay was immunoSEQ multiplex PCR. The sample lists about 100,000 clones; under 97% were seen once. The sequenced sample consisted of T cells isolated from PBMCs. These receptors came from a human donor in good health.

The CDR3 spells CASTSTDSFEKLFF. The CDR3 DNA sequence: TGTGCCAGCACCTCGACAGATTCTTTTGAAAAACTGTTTTTT. The chain uses TRBV5-8 and TRBJ1-4; TRBD1 is a possible D gene (5 bases). The CDR3 is 14 residues long. Germline values: CDR1 SGHTS, CDR2 YDEGEE. Trimming cost V 6 bases and J 7 bases, with 16 bases left between them.

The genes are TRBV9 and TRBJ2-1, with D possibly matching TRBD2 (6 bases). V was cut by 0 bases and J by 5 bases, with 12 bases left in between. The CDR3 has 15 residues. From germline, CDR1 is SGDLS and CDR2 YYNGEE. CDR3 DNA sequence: TGTGCCAGCAGCGTAGGACTAGGGTCACACAATGAGCAGTTCTTC. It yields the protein CASSVGLGSHNEQFF.

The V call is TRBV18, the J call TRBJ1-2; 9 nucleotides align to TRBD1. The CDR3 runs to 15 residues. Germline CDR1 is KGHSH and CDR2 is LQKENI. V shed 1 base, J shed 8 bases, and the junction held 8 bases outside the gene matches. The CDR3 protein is CASSPQDRGGLGYTF. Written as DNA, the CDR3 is TGTGCCAGCTCACCACAGGACAGGGGCGGCCTCGGCTACACCTTC.

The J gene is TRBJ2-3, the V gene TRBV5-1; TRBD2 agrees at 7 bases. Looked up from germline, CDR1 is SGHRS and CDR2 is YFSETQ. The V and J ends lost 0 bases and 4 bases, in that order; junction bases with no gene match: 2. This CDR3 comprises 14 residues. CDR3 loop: CASSLGEGSDTQYF. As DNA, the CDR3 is TGCGCCAGCAGCTTGGGGGAGGGATCAGATACGCAGTATTTT. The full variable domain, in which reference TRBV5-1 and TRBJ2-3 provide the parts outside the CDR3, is KAGVTQTPRYLIKTRGQQVTLSCSPISGHRSVSWYQQTPGQGLQFLFEYFSETQRNKGNFPGRFSGRQFSNSRSEMNVSTLELGDSALYLCASSLGEGSDTQYFGPGTRLTVL.

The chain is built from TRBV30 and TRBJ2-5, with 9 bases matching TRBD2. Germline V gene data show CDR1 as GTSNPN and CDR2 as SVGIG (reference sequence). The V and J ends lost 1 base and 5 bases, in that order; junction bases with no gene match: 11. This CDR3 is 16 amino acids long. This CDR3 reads CAWSASSGVWEETQYF. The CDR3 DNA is TGTGCCTGGAGTGCTTCTAGCGGGGTTTGGGAGGAGACCCAGTACTTC.

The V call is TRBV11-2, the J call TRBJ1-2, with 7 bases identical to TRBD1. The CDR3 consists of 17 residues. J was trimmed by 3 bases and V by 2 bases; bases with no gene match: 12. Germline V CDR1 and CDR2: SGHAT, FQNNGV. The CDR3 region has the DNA TGTGCCAGCAGCTTACAGTATAGTACAGGGGATGACTATGGCTACACCTTC. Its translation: CASSLQYSTGDDYGYTF.